These T cell receptor beta chains were read from a single sample in a study of blood T cells in healthy people across ages. One entry per CDR3 protein, called by TCRdb with MiXCR from the 5' RACE reads. The data hold approximately 960,000 distinct CDR3 sequences, with 25% to 35% observed a single time. The data also belong to a second study, concerning T cells of mothers and their children.

Sequencing used blood. These TCRs come from a woman aged 40 to 55 in good health. The CDR3 runs from the conserved cysteine through the conserved F or W. D genes are given only for firm matches. Size values are once, few and many counts, or a class for expanded clones, and some rows have none.

>TRBJ2-1|few|TRBV5-1|TRBD2
CASGRGGGEQFF
TGCGCCAGCGGACGCGGGGGGGGTGAGCAGTTCTTC
>TRBJ2-1|once|TRBV7-9|NA
CASSLGIWNSSYNEQFF
TGTGCCAGCAGCTTAGGGATCTGGAACAGCTCCTACAATGAGCAGTTCTTC
>TRBJ1-1|many|TRBV7-8|NA
CASSFRAQPNTEAFF
TGTGCCAGCAGCTTTCGGGCACAACCGAACACTGAAGCTTTCTTT
>TRBJ2-7|many|TRBV4-1|TRBD2
CASSQETSGVREQYF
TGCGCCAGCAGCCAAGAGACTAGCGGGGTACGCGAGCAGTACTTC
>TRBJ1-2|NA|TRBV7-9|TRBD1
CASSLELGGQGGYTF
TGTGCCAGCAGCCTAGAACTGGGAGGACAGGGTGGCTACACCTTC
>TRBJ1-6|few|TRBV10-3|NA
CAISESSVPVTLHF
TGTGCCATCAGTGAGTCTTCCGTTCCCGTCACCCTCCACTTT
>TRBJ2-7|few|TRBV5-5|NA
CAGSAVRYEQYF
TGTGCCGGCAGCGCGGTCCGCTACGAGCAGTACTTC
>TRBJ2-3|many|TRBV11-2|NA
CASSLWGWSTDTQYF
TGTGCCAGCAGCTTATGGGGATGGAGCACAGATACGCAGTATTTT
>TRBJ1-1|NA|TRBV7-2|NA
CASSARTLNTEAFF
TGTGCCAGCAGCGCTCGGACGTTGAACACTGAAGCTTTCTTT
>TRBJ1-6|few|TRBV6-5|TRBD1
CASSYSGTANSPLHF
TGTGCCAGCAGTTACTCCGGGACAGCAAATTCACCCCTCCACTTT
>TRBJ2-5|many|TRBV29-1|NA
CSVSVDQETQYF
TGCAGCGTCTCGGTAGACCAAGAGACCCAGTACTTC
>TRBJ2-7|NA|TRBV16|NA
CASSRDASTSSYEQYF
TGTGCCAGCAGCCGTGACGCTTCTACTAGCTCCTACGAGCAGTACTTC
>TRBJ1-2|many|TRBV6-5|TRBD1
CASSYISGQGLGYTF
TGTGCCAGCAGTTACATTTCGGGACAGGGCTTGGGCTACACCTTC
>TRBJ1-1|NA|TRBV5-6|NA
CASQGGGLFTEAFF
TGTGCCAGCCAGGGAGGGGGGCTATTCACTGAAGCTTTCTTT
>TRBJ1-2|NA|TRBV6-5|TRBD1
CASKGQGTYGHTF
TGTGCCAGCAAAGGACAGGGAACCTATGGCCACACCTTC
>TRBJ2-1|NA|TRBV7-2|NA
CASSLGWGYNGQFF
TGTGCCAGCAGCTTGGGTTGGGGGTACAATGGGCAGTTCTTC
>TRBJ2-7|NA|TRBV3-1|NA
CASSQGQVPEQYF
TGTGCCAGCAGCCAAGGACAGGTTCCCGAGCAGTACTTC
>TRBJ2-5|many|TRBV5-1|TRBD1
CASSTGQGLLETQYF
TGCGCCAGCAGCACGGGACAGGGATTACTTGAGACCCAGTACTTC
>TRBJ1-2|NA|TRBV19|NA
CASIPTGQLNYGYTF
TGTGCCAGTATACCAACAGGGCAACTTAACTATGGCTACACCTTC
>TRBJ2-5|once|TRBV4-1|NA
CASSQSGTRAEAQYF
TGCGCCAGCAGCCAATCCGGGACCCGCGCGGAGGCCCAGTACTTC
>TRBJ1-6|many|TRBV7-9|NA
CASVGTGVYSPLHF
TGTGCCAGTGTAGGCACGGGGGTTTACTCACCCCTCCACTTT
>TRBJ2-4|NA|TRBV10-3|TRBD1
CAISRAGGNIQYF
TGTGCCATCAGTAGGGCAGGGGGCAACATTCAGTACTTC